One T cell receptor (beta chain) is described in this entry. There are 12 residues in the CDR3. CDR1 SGHDT and CDR2 YYEEEE come from the germline V gene. The ends were cut back, 1 base at V and 10 bases at J, with 9 bases in the middle. This entry is derived from a study of T cell repertoires in ileal Crohn's disease. Looking at the study overall: Every patient was operated on for stricturing (approximately 60%) or penetrating (39%) complications.

Five hundred nanograms of biopsy DNA per sample underwent TCRB immunosequencing. Generated by immunoSEQ multiplex PCR, the TCRdb table keeps only in-frame clones and is missing some. Of 2,000 or so clones in the sample, around four fifths were seen once. The sequenced material came from ileal tissue. The sequence derives from an adult with Crohn's disease. The chain employs TRBV5-6 and TRBJ2-1; D unresolved. The CDR3 spells CASSLSRREQFF. The DNA of the CDR3 is TGTGCCAGCAGCTTGTCTAGACGGGAGCAGTTCTTC.